One T cell receptor beta chain is described in this entry. It was with unique molecular identifiers that the TCRbeta library was prepared. TCRdb called the PCR reads again in MiXCR, with one record for every CDR3 protein. The sample carries around 400,000 distinct CDR3 sequences, 11% recorded once. The data originate from a study of T-cell reconstitution after alpha-beta-depleted transplantation in children. CDR1 and CDR2 from the germline V gene are SGHRS and YFSETQ. The CDR3 length is 17 residues. The J segment lost 0 bases and the V segment lost 7 bases, leaving 10 bases of the junction unmatched. Material: PBMCs from the stem cell graft donor, obtained from the stem cell graft. The chain recombines TRBV5-1 with TRBJ2-5, with 12 positions matching TRBD2. This TCR was sampled from a human donor who donated a stem cell graft to a child with acute myeloid leukemia. CDR3 nucleotides: TGCGCCAGCTCACGACTAGCGGGGGATTTGTACCAAGAGACCCAGTACTTC. This codes for CASSRLAGDLYQETQYF. The full variable domain, with the rest looked up from reference TRBV5-1 and TRBJ2-5, is KAGVTQTPRYLIKTRGQQVTLSCSPISGHRSVSWYQQTPGQGLQFLFEYFSETQRNKGNFPGRFSGRQFSNSRSEMNVSTLELGDSALYLCASSRLAGDLYQETQYFGPGTRLLVL.